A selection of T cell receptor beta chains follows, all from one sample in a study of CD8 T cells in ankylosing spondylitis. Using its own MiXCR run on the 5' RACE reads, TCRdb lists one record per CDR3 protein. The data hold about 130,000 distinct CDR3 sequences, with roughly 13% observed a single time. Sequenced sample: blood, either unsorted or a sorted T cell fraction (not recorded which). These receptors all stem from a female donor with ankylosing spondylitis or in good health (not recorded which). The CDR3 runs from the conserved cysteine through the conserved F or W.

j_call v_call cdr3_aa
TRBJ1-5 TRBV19 CASSIEGANPQHF
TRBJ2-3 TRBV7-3 CASSPGLAGGPDTQYF
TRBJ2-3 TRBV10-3 CAISPGQGPDTQYF
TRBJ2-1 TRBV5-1 CASSLAGTSGGAYNEQFF
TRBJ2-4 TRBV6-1 CASRDFQDGVAKNIQYF
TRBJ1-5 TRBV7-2 CASSLDLGVAQPQHF
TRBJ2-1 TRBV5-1 CASSQGLAGIEQFF
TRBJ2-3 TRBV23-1 CASSQITGCPQYF
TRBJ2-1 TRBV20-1 CSARDSVEAGPYNEQFF
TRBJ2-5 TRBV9 CASSVNVQETQYF
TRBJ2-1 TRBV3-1 CASSGLAGGPLEQFF
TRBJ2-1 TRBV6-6 CASSSTGDGEQFF
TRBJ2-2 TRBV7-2 CASSRTSGGPYTGELFF
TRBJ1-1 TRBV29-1 CSVERGNSEAFF
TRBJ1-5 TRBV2 CASSAWTGINQPQHF
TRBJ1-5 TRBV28 CASSADSYGNQPQHF
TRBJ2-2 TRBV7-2 CASSPRPTGELFF
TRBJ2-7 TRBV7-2 CASSLAVTGNENEQYF
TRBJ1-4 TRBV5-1 CASSLGQGGGEKLFF
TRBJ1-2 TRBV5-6 CASSSGTGGYGYTF
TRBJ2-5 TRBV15 CATSTQGSRGETQYF
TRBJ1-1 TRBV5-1 CASFETDLNTEAFF
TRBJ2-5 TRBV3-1 CASSQVRREETQYF
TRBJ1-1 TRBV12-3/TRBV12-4 CASRDAYTEAFF
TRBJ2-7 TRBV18 CASSLNGQGSIYEQYF
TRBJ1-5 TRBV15 CATSNQGGLVQPQHF
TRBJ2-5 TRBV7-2 CASSLTQGWQTQYF
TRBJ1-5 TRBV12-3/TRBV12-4 CASSLRTGIRPQHF
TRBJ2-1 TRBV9 CASSVSGGTNNEQFF
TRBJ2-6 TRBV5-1 CASRGGASSGANVLTF
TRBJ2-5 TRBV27 CASSRTRETQYF
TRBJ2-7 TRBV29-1 CSVRTGVLYEQYF
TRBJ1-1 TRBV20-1 CSARGGAGGGRSTEAFF
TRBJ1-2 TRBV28 CATKAGIWYGYTF
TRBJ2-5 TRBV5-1 CASSLVQLQETQYF
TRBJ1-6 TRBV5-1 CASSLGGVASPLHF
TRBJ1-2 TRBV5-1 CASSSEGSNYGYTF
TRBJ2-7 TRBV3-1 CASSQSSGDYEQYF
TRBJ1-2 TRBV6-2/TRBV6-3 CASTHGWKDYGYTF
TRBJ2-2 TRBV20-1 CSARDLVTAGETGELFF
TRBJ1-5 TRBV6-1 CASSPGQGYSNQPQHF
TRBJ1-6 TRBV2 CASSLTENSPLHF
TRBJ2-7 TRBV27 CASSFKRSGTYEQCF
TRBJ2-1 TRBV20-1 CSCNPGRSGNEQFF